This record concerns one T cell receptor (beta chain) sequence. The source of the sample is a study of blood T cells in healthy people across ages. Primed by a sample-barcoded 5' primer and a J-beta primer mix, a second PCR proceeded for about 6 to 11 cycles. Via MiXCR, TCRdb re-called the 5' RACE reads, giving one row per CDR3 protein. The repertoire holds roughly 2 million distinct CDR3 sequences, with approximately 50% as singletons. This receptor was obtained from a woman aged 40-49 years in good health. Sequenced: blood.

For the CDR3, the DNA is TGTGCCAGCAGCTTAGAATCGGCTAGCGGGGTGGAGACCCAGTACTTC. Amino acids: CASSLESASGVETQYF. This rearrangement joins TRBV7-2 to TRBJ2-5; 9 nucleotides match TRBD2. Looked up from germline, CDR1 is SGHTA and CDR2 is FQGNSA. This CDR3 contains 16 residues. Germline trimming cut 1 base from V and 5 bases from J; bases unmatched to any gene: 8.